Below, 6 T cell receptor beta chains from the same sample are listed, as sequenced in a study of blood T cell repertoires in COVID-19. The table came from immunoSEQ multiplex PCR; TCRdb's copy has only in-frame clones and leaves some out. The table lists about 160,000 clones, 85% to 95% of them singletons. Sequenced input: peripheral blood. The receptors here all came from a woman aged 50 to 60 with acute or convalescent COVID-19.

For the CDR3, the DNA is TGTGCCAGCCGATCGGGACAGGGGGCCGGGGAGCTGTTTTTT. Amino acids: CASRSGQGAGELFF. The J gene is TRBJ2-2, the V gene TRBV5-4, with TRBD1 matching over 11 bases. J was trimmed by 6 bases and V by 7 bases; bases with no gene match: 5. Per the germline V gene, CDR1 is SGHNT and CDR2 is YYREEE (reference sequence). The CDR3 spans 14 residues.

The CDR3 DNA reads as TGTGCCAGCAGTTCCACAGACAGGGACAATCAGCCCCAGCATTTT. The encoded protein is CASSSTDRDNQPQHF. This chain uses TRBV28 with TRBJ1-5; TRBD1 matches at 7 bases. Looked up from germline, CDR1 is MDHEN and CDR2 is SYDVKM. CDR3 length: 15 residues. Trimming removed 4 bases from V and 3 bases from J; junction bases left unmatched: 6.

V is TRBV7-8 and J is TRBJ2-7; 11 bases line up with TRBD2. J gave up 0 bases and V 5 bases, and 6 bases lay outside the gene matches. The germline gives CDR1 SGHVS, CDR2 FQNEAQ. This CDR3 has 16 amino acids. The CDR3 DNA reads TGTGCCAGCAGCACGGGACTAGCGGCCAGCTCCTACGAGCAGTACTTC. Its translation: CASSTGLAASSYEQYF.

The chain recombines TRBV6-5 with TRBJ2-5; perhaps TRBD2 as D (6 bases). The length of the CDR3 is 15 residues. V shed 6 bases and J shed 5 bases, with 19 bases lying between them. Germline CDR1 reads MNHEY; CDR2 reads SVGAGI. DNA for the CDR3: TGTGCCAGCAGCACGGACTTGTGGGGACTGGAGACCCAGTACTTC. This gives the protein CASSTDLWGLETQYF.

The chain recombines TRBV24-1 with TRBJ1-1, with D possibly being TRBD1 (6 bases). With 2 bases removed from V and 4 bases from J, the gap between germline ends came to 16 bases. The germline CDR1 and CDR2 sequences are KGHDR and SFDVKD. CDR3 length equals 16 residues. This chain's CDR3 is CATSDSGVGVSTEAFF. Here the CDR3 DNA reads TGTGCCACCAGTGATTCAGGGGTTGGAGTTAGCACTGAAGCTTTCTTT.

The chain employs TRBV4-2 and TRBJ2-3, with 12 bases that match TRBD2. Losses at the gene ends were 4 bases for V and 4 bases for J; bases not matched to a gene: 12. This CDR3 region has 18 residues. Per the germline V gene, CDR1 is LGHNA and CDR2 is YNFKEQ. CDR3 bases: TGTGCCAGCAGCCCCCTCCCCCCAGCTAGCGGGAGGGCAGATACGCAGTATTTT. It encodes CASSPLPPASGRADTQYF.